This T cell receptor beta chain is from a study of T cells in Graves' hyperthyroidism and ophthalmopathy. There are 14 residues in the CDR3. Looked up from germline, CDR1 is GTSNPN and CDR2 is SVGIG (reference sequence). This clonotype was counted a few times. Its antigen is undetermined. No ophthalmopathy progression within 18 months constituted stable Graves' hyperthyroidism. Subjects aged 18 to 65 presented with newly diagnosed hyperthyroidism of less than 2 months' duration. Overall study results and limits: Most thyroid clonotypes expanded above 0.001 were also detected in blood.

RNA transcripts gave rise to amplified TCR beta CDR3 regions. HTBI primers were employed in a first-round RT-PCR of the TCR CDR3. TCRdb re-analysed the multiplex PCR reads in MiXCR, keeping a single row per CDR3 protein. The data show hundreds of thousands of distinct CDR3 sequences, with roughly 15% seen just once and roughly 10% held by the top ten. The V gene is TRBV30, the J gene TRBJ1-1, with TRBD1 matching over 9 bases. The sequencing input was blood. The receptor was isolated from a woman younger than 35 with Graves' hyperthyroidism. The CDR3 DNA reads TGTGCAGGGACAGGGAACTCCCCGAACACTGAAGCTTTCTTT. Its translation is CAGTGNSPNTEAFF.